Listed here are 18 T cell receptor beta chains from one sample, sequenced in a study of blood T cell repertoires in COVID-19. Sequencing was performed with immunoSEQ multiplex PCR; in TCRdb, only in-frame clones are kept and a portion is missing. This sample carries 300,000 to 350,000 clones, almost 90% of them seen once, and the ten largest clones take roughly 2.9%. Material: peripheral blood. The receptors derive from a woman under 40 with COVID-19, enrolled during active disease.

The count of this clone is one. The rearrangement joins TRBV10-3 to TRBJ1-1; 8 bases line up with TRBD1. The CDR3 loop spans 14 amino acids. V lost 2 bases and J lost 5; bases outside the gene matches: 4. Germline CDR1 ENHRY, CDR2 SYGVKD. CDR3 sequence (DNA): TGTGCCATCAGTGAGGCAGACAGGGGAACTGAAGCTTTCTTT. The encoded protein is CAISEADRGTEAFF.

This rearrangement joins TRBV6-1 to TRBJ1-2, with TRBD1 as a possible D gene (5 bases). The CDR3 has 15 amino acids. CDR1 is MNHNS and CDR2 is SASEGT in the germline V gene. Trimming removed 2 bases at V and 3 bases at J, with 13 bases between. The CDR3 sequence is CASSEIRQSYYGYTF. Written as DNA, the CDR3 is TGTGCCAGCAGTGAAATTAGACAGTCCTACTATGGCTACACCTTC.

This rearrangement joins TRBV19 to TRBJ1-1, with 11 bases that match TRBD1. The ends lost 3 bases at V and 3 bases at J; junction bases unmatched: 9. Germline CDR1 LNHDA, CDR2 SQIVND (reference sequence). The CDR3 spans 17 residues. CDR3 loop: CASSIRGQGARDTEAFF. The CDR3 region has the DNA TGTGCCAGTAGTATCAGAGGACAGGGGGCGAGGGACACTGAAGCTTTCTTT. The variable domain in full, completed from reference TRBV19 and TRBJ1-1, reads DGGITQSPKYLFRKEGQNVTLSCEQNLNHDAMYWYRQDPGQGLRLIYYSQIVNDFQKGDIAEGYSVSREKKESFPLTVTSAQKNPTAFYLCASSIRGQGARDTEAFFGQGTRLTVV.

This clone has only a few counts. The V and J genes are TRBV7-9 and TRBJ1-3, with TRBD1 matching over 7 bases. The CDR3 runs 15 residues. The trim removed 5 bases at V and 4 bases at J, leaving 8 bases unmatched. The germline V gene has CDR1 SEHNR and CDR2 FQNEAQ (reference sequence). The CDR3 loop is CASSRSGTAGNTIYF. In DNA form, the CDR3 reads TGTGCCAGCAGCCGCTCCGGGACAGCCGGAAACACCATATATTTT.

The gene calls are TRBV2 and TRBJ1-5; D unresolved. Germline CDR1 and CDR2: SNHLY and FYNNEI. V was cut by 7 bases and J by 4 bases, with 17 bases left in between. CDR3 size: 15 residues. This chain's CDR3 is CASKNYGSPNQPQHF. The CDR3 nucleotides are TGTGCCAGCAAGAACTACGGCAGCCCGAATCAGCCCCAGCATTTT.

This chain uses TRBV5-1 with TRBJ1-6, with D possibly matching TRBD1 (5 bases). The V end lost 2 bases, the J end lost 0 bases, and 6 bases lay between the germline ends. Germline CDR1 reads SGHRS; CDR2 reads YFSETQ. CDR3 length: 15 amino acids. CDR3 residues: CASSFDSSYNSPLHF. The CDR3 DNA is TGCGCCAGCAGCTTCGACAGCTCCTATAATTCACCCCTCCACTTT.

The chain recombines TRBV29-1 with TRBJ2-6; D might be TRBD1 (5 bases). In germline, CDR1 is SQVTM, CDR2 ANQGSEA. This CDR3 comprises 13 residues. V lost 7 bases to trimming and J lost 1 base, with 8 bases between them. The CDR3 reads CSAQGSGANVLTF. The CDR3 DNA reads TGCAGCGCTCAGGGTTCTGGGGCCAACGTCCTGACTTTC.

V and J are TRBV6-5 and TRBJ2-7; D is perhaps TRBD1 (6 bases). This CDR3 comprises 15 residues. Trimming pared 7 bases from V and 5 bases from J, leaving 21 bases between. Germline V gives CDR1 MNHEY, CDR2 SVGAGI. The CDR3 sequence is CASTKRLGADHEQYF. The CDR3 DNA reads as TGTGCCAGCACCAAGCGTTTGGGGGCGGACCACGAGCAGTACTTC.

This chain connects TRBV19 to TRBJ2-2; TRBD1 aligns across 8 bases. The trim removed 2 bases at V and 2 bases at J, leaving 4 bases unmatched. CDR1 is LNHDA and CDR2 is SQIVND in the germline V gene (reference sequence). CDR3 length: 16 amino acids. Here the CDR3 reads CASSISQGANTGELFF. The CDR3 nucleotides read TGTGCCAGTAGTATAAGTCAGGGGGCTAACACCGGGGAGCTGTTTTTT.

The chain combines TRBV7-9 with TRBJ1-3, with a tentative D call TRBD1 (6 bases). In germline, CDR1 is SEHNR, CDR2 FQNEAQ (reference sequence). V was cut by 0 bases and J by 0 bases, with 9 bases left in between. The CDR3 has 16 residues. The CDR3 nucleotides read TGTGCCAGCAGCTTAGCCAGGACAGCCTCTGGAAACACCATATATTTT. Translating it yields CASSLARTASGNTIYF.

The chain employs TRBV7-9 and TRBJ2-7; TRBD2 matches at 7 bases. V lost 4 bases and J lost 6; bases outside the gene matches: 3. Germline V lookup: CDR1 SEHNR, CDR2 FQNEAQ (reference sequence). CDR3 length: 12 residues. The CDR3 sequence: CASSSRTSEQYF. The CDR3 DNA is TGTGCCAGCAGCTCTAGGACTAGCGAGCAGTACTTC.

A single count supports this clone. This rearrangement joins TRBV19 to TRBJ1-2; no clear D. CDR3 length: 15 residues. Germline assignment: CDR1 LNHDA and CDR2 SQIVND (reference sequence). Trimming removed 4 bases at V and 4 bases at J, with 16 bases between. The CDR3 spells CASSRPLDISYGYTF. Here the CDR3 DNA reads TGTGCCAGTAGTAGGCCGCTTGACATTAGCTATGGCTACACCTTC.

The CDR3 region is CASSIVHQPDSPLHF. DNA for the CDR3: TGTGCCAGTAGTATCGTCCACCAACCGGATTCACCCCTCCACTTT. J is TRBJ1-6 and V is TRBV19; no definite D call. V was cut by 3 bases and J by 8 bases, with 14 bases left in between. The CDR3 extends over 15 amino acids. Germline CDR1 reads LNHDA; CDR2 reads SQIVND (reference sequence).

This clone was recorded only once. This chain joins TRBV5-1 and TRBJ2-5; D is perhaps TRBD1 (5 bases). With 0 bases removed from V and 2 bases from J, the gap between germline ends came to 11 bases. Germline CDR1 and CDR2: SGHRS and YFSETQ. This CDR3 is 15 amino acids long. Here the CDR3 DNA reads TGCGCCAGCAGCTTGGAGGGGAATCGGCAAGAGACCCAGTACTTC. Translating it yields CASSLEGNRQETQYF.

The chain joins TRBV24-1 to TRBJ1-5, with a weak D call TRBD1 (5 bases). The V and J ends lost 2 bases and 1 base respectively, with 11 bases between them. CDR1 is KGHDR, CDR2 SFDVKD, per germline. CDR3 length equals 16 residues. Here the CDR3 DNA reads TGTGCCACCAGTGATTCCAGGCGGGGGAGCAATCAGCCCCAGCATTTT. It is translated as CATSDSRRGSNQPQHF.

This clone showed up just a few times. The chain has TRBV6-5 and TRBJ1-1; D unclear. Between the trimmed V and J ends, which lost 7 bases and 2 bases, there was a span of 14 bases. Germline values: CDR1 MNHEY, CDR2 SVGAGI. This CDR3 comprises 14 residues. CDR3 sequence reads: CASNKMEENTEAFF. CDR3 bases: TGTGCCAGCAACAAGATGGAGGAAAACACTGAAGCTTTCTTT.

The chain links TRBV28 to TRBJ1-2, with D possibly matching TRBD1 (5 bases). This CDR3 is built from 14 residues. CDR1 MDHEN and CDR2 SYDVKM come from the germline V gene. Trimming took off 3 bases at V and 2 bases at J, with 10 bases between the two ends. CDR3 coding DNA: TGTGCCAGCAGTTTGGGACGGGGGAACTATGGCTACACCTTC. As protein: CASSLGRGNYGYTF.

The chain combines TRBV6-5 with TRBJ2-1, with 10 bases that match TRBD1. The germline V gene encodes CDR1 MNHEY and CDR2 SVGAGI. J gave up 9 bases and V 7 bases, and 12 bases lay outside the gene matches. CDR3 length equals 15 residues. The CDR3 here is CASTTRDRGLGEQFF. The DNA of the CDR3 is TGTGCCAGCACCACTAGGGACAGGGGTTTAGGTGAGCAGTTCTTC.